This entry concerns a single T cell receptor (beta chain). What it binds is unknown. The sample is drawn from a study of cytomegalovirus exposure and HLA in healthy donors. Findings and limits, study-wide: According to a later analysis, most TCR beta chains associated with CMV appeared HLA-restricted. In a later analysis, across HLA loci, associated TCR counts were highest for DRB1, lowest for HLA-C. At a 0.05 false discovery rate, a later analysis found about 17,000 TCR beta sequences to be associated with HLA alleles. Trimming of TCR beta V- and J-genes showed a link, identified in a later analysis, to a missense DCLRE1C variant.

PCR involved 60 Vbeta and 13 Jbeta primers. Data came from immunoSEQ multiplex PCR; TCRdb stores just in-frame clones and leaves some out. Of about 140,000 clones in the sample, 60% to 80% were seen once. There are 15 residues in the CDR3. Trimming removed 3 bases at V and 1 base at J, with 16 bases between. The germline V gene has CDR1 GTSNPN and CDR2 SVGIG (reference sequence). The sequenced sample was PBMCs. This receptor was obtained from a woman aged 25 to 39 in good health and CMV-seronegative. The chain combines TRBV30 with TRBJ2-7; possibly TRBD2 for D (6 bases). CDR3 coding DNA: TGTGCCTGGAGCGGGGCTAGCGATCTATCCTACGAGCAGTACTTC. Translated: CAWSGASDLSYEQYF.